The 23 T cell receptor beta chains presented below share a single source sample, sequenced in a study of Ad26.COV2.S vaccination and SARS-CoV-2 variants. The treatment: roughly 19 received Ad26.COV2.S at low or high dose, single or two shots; roughly five received placebo; per-sample allocation not given. Material that was analyzed had been drawn on day 63 after the first vaccine or placebo injection. Assay used: immunoSEQ multiplex PCR; TCRdb lists only in-frame clones, some missing. Of approximately 340,000 clones listed, 80% to 90% are singletons. This sample comprised peripheral blood, obtained in a trial of Ad26.COV2.S vaccine versus placebo. The receptors come from a person between 18 and 65 years old who received the Ad26.COV2.S COVID-19 vaccine or a placebo.

In nucleotides, the CDR3 is TGTGCCAGCAGTTCCGGGACCGCCTCCTACGAGCAGTACTTC. Translation: CASSSGTASYEQYF. The chain uses TRBV6-5 and TRBJ2-7, with D perhaps assigned TRBD1 or TRBD2 (5 bases each). The CDR3 contains 14 residues. Germline V gene sequence: CDR1 MNHEY, CDR2 SVGAGI. V was trimmed by 4 bases and J by 0 bases, leaving 10 bases between them.

V gene TRBV6-2 or TRBV6-3 combines with J gene TRBJ2-7; 10 bases fit TRBD2. CDR3 size: 16 residues. Germline CDR1 and CDR2: MNHEY and SVGEGT. Unmatched junction bases numbered 9, after V lost 6 bases and J lost 1 base. The CDR3 spells CASSPQRGGTSYEQYF. Here the CDR3 DNA reads TGTGCCAGCAGCCCTCAGCGGGGGGGCACGTCCTACGAGCAGTACTTC.

This chain connects TRBV28 to TRBJ2-3, with 7 bases fitting TRBD2. Looked up from germline, CDR1 is MDHEN and CDR2 is SYDVKM. CDR3 length: 16 amino acids. Trimming removed 7 bases from V and 1 base from J; junction bases left unmatched: 11. CDR3 sequence (DNA): TGTGCCAGCACCCCCCCCGGGGGGAAAGGCACAGATACGCAGTATTTT. Translating gives CASTPPGGKGTDTQYF.

The V gene is TRBV6-1, the J gene TRBJ2-5; D possibly corresponds to TRBD2 (6 bases). CDR3 length: 16 amino acids. Germline V gene data show CDR1 as MNHNS and CDR2 as SASEGT. Trimming cost V 1 base and J 5 bases, with 17 bases left between them. The CDR3: CASSEGWTRGRETQYF. For the CDR3, the DNA is TGTGCCAGCAGTGAAGGATGGACCCGGGGGAGGGAGACCCAGTACTTC.

This chain uses TRBV7-9 with TRBJ1-2, with D perhaps matching TRBD1 (5 bases). This CDR3 has 16 residues. V shed 4 bases and J shed 3 bases, with 18 bases lying between them. CDR1 and CDR2 (germline): SEHNR, FQNEAQ (reference sequence). CDR3 coding DNA: TGTGCCAGCAGCTCCCCACCGCAGGGTAACGACTATGGCTACACCTTC. Residues: CASSSPPQGNDYGYTF. The variable domain in full, completed from reference TRBV7-9 and TRBJ1-2, reads DTGVSQNPRHKITKRGQNVTFRCDPISEHNRLYWYRQTLGQGPEFLTYFQNEAQLEKSRLLSDRFSAERPKGSFSTLEIQRTEQGDSAMYLCASSSPPQGNDYGYTFGSGTRLTVV.

The chain employs TRBV5-1 and TRBJ2-7, with D unresolved. CDR1 is SGHRS and CDR2 is YFSETQ in the germline V gene. The CDR3 is made up of 13 amino acids. V dropped 0 bases and J dropped 3 bases, with 7 bases sitting between them. CDR3 in DNA: TGCGCCAGCAGCTTGGAGGGATACTACGAGCAGTACTTC. Its protein product is CASSLEGYYEQYF.

This chain joins TRBV11-2 and TRBJ1-3; D gene ambiguous. The germline gives CDR1 SGHAT, CDR2 FQNNGV. The CDR3 has 13 amino acids. Between the trimmed V and J ends, which lost 3 bases and 0 bases, there was a span of 3 bases. In nucleotides, the CDR3 is TGTGCCAGCAGCTTTTACTCTGGAAACACCATATATTTT. The encoded protein is CASSFYSGNTIYF.

This clone was seen only once. The chain has TRBV7-2 and TRBJ2-1; D is uncertain. Germline V gene data show CDR1 as SGHTA and CDR2 as FQGNSA. This CDR3 comprises 12 residues. Between the trimmed V and J ends, which lost 4 bases and 2 bases, there was a span of 3 bases. CDR3 residues: CASSSPYNEQFF. The CDR3 DNA is TGTGCCAGCAGCTCCCCCTACAATGAGCAGTTCTTC.

This clone was observed a single time. The chain uses TRBV5-1 and TRBJ2-3, with D maybe TRBD1 (5 bases). Germline CDR1 SGHRS, CDR2 YFSETQ. This CDR3 comprises 18 residues. V gave up 1 base and J gave up 0 bases, with 18 bases separating them. The CDR3 nucleotides read TGCGCCAGCAGCTTGACTCCACCCCATCAGGGAAGCACAGATACGCAGTATTTT. As protein: CASSLTPPHQGSTDTQYF.

The chain couples TRBV7-7 to TRBJ2-1, with 11 bases identical to TRBD2. The CDR3 consists of 16 residues. V was clipped by 5 bases and J by 7 bases; unmatched bases: 10. Per the germline V gene, CDR1 is SSHAT and CDR2 is FNYEAQ (reference sequence). CDR3 protein: CASSPLAGGFENEQFF. CDR3 DNA sequence: TGTGCCAGCAGCCCCCTAGCGGGAGGTTTCGAAAATGAGCAGTTCTTC.

The chain employs TRBV2 and TRBJ1-1; 9 bases agree with TRBD1. Germline V lookup: CDR1 SNHLY, CDR2 FYNNEI. The V gene end was trimmed by 6 bases and the J gene end by 4 bases; junction bases not matched to a gene: 9. The length of the CDR3 is 15 residues. Written as DNA, the CDR3 is TGTGCCAGCAGCGGGACAGGGTTTTCGGGCACTGAAGCTTTCTTT. Its translation: CASSGTGFSGTEAFF. The entire variable domain, with the rest obtained from reference TRBV2 and TRBJ1-1, is as follows: EPEVTQTPSHQVTQMGQEVILRCVPISNHLYFYWYRQILGQKVEFLVSFYNNEISEKSEIFDDQFSVERPDGSNFTLKIRSTKLEDSAMYFCASSGTGFSGTEAFFGQGTRLTVV.

The chain employs TRBV5-1 and TRBJ2-1; the D is unclear. Trimming took 4 bases from V and 3 from J, leaving 8 bases between them. This CDR3 region has 13 residues. The germline V gene encodes CDR1 SGHRS and CDR2 YFSETQ. The CDR3 here is CASSLFSYNEQFF. The CDR3 nucleotides are TGCGCCAGCAGCCTCTTTAGCTACAATGAGCAGTTCTTC.

The chain combines TRBV9 with TRBJ2-1; a weak D match, TRBD2 (5 bases). V was pared by 3 bases and J by 4 bases, with 8 bases between. Germline CDR1 and CDR2: SGDLS and YYNGEE. CDR3 length: 13 residues. DNA of the CDR3: TGTGCCAGCAGCGGGGAGCCGTACAATGAGCAGTTCTTC. Protein sequence: CASSGEPYNEQFF.

The rearrangement uses TRBV30 and TRBJ1-3; D gene unclear. The CDR3 spans 13 residues. The V gene lost 6 bases and the J gene lost 0 bases, with 9 bases spanning the gap. Looked up from germline, CDR1 is GTSNPN and CDR2 is SVGIG (reference sequence). CDR3 sequence reads: CACSLSSGNTIYF. In nucleotides, the CDR3 is TGTGCCTGCTCACTTAGCTCTGGAAACACCATATATTTT.

This chain connects TRBV9 to TRBJ1-2; D is possibly TRBD1 (5 bases). Germline assignment: CDR1 SGDLS and CDR2 YYNGEE. V shed 3 bases and J shed 8 bases, with 20 bases lying between them. This CDR3 has 15 amino acids. The CDR3 protein is CASSALDTDLFGYTF. The CDR3 nucleotides read TGTGCCAGCAGCGCTCTGGACACAGATCTATTCGGCTACACCTTC.

This clone occurred a few times. The chain links TRBV5-1 to TRBJ2-7; 8 nucleotides match TRBD2. With 5 bases clipped from V and 2 bases from J, the junction kept 9 bases outside the gene matches. This CDR3 is 15 amino acids long. Germline lookup yields CDR1 SGHRS and CDR2 YFSETQ. The CDR3 DNA follows: TGCGCCAGCAGTTTTCGTAGCGGGGAAACCTACGAGCAGTACTTC. Translation: CASSFRSGETYEQYF.

CDR3 protein: CSASRGSVGSPLHF. In nucleotides, the CDR3 is TGCAGTGCTAGTAGGGGATCTGTGGGTTCACCCCTCCACTTT. The chain combines TRBV20-1 with TRBJ1-6, with a possible D match to TRBD1 (5 bases). The CDR3 spans 14 residues. Trimming removed 3 bases at V and 9 bases at J, with 15 bases between. Germline CDR1 is DFQATT and CDR2 is SNEGSKA (reference sequence).

This sequence joins TRBV13 and TRBJ1-2; weak D call: TRBD1 (6 bases). The V and J ends lost 5 bases and 0 bases respectively, with 13 bases between them. Germline loops: CDR1 PRHDT, CDR2 FYEKMQ (reference sequence). The CDR3 totals 15 residues. The CDR3 protein is CASSRGQKANYGYTF. CDR3 sequence (DNA): TGTGCCAGCAGCCGTGGACAGAAAGCTAACTATGGCTACACCTTC.

The chain uses TRBV15 and TRBJ2-7, with D possibly being TRBD2 (7 bases). Trimming removed 9 bases at V and 0 bases at J, with 18 bases between. The CDR3 is made up of 15 amino acids. Germline assignment: CDR1 LNHNV and CDR2 YYDKDF (reference sequence). The chain's CDR3 is CATKKGGGTSYEQYF. CDR3 nucleotides: TGTGCCACGAAAAAGGGAGGGGGGACCTCCTACGAGCAGTACTTC.

The J gene is TRBJ2-1, the V gene TRBV28, with D hard to call. The CDR3 sequence is 14 residues long. Germline V gene lookup returns CDR1 MDHEN and CDR2 SYDVKM. V gave up 7 bases and J gave up 0 bases, with 10 bases separating them. The CDR3 DNA sequence: TGTGCCAGCATAGACGGAAGCTCCTACAATGAGCAGTTCTTC. The encoded protein is CASIDGSSYNEQFF.

Concerning this clone itself: Other DNA sequences in the sample encode the same CDR3. The chain couples TRBV6-5 to TRBJ2-7; 10 bases line up with TRBD1. The ends lost 7 bases at V and 1 base at J; junction bases unmatched: 7. There are 15 residues in the CDR3. Germline V gives CDR1 MNHEY, CDR2 SVGAGI. The CDR3 spells CASKTGTGVSYEQYF. The DNA for the CDR3 is TGTGCCAGCAAGACCGGGACAGGGGTTTCCTACGAGCAGTACTTC.

Comments on this clone: A read error may be the cause here, since a much bigger clone is one base away. The chain uses TRBV28 and TRBJ2-7; D remains unclear. The CDR3 is 12 amino acids. The germline gives CDR1 MDHEN, CDR2 SYDVKM. V lost 2 bases to trimming and J lost 3 bases, with 5 bases between them. CDR3 DNA sequence: TGTGCCAGCAGTTTAGGAGTCTACGAGCAGTACTTC. This sequence encodes CASSLGVYEQYF.

The chain couples TRBV5-1 to TRBJ1-2, with TRBD1 identical over 9 bases. V shed 1 base and J 5 bases; nucleotides not matched to a gene: 12. The germline CDR1 and CDR2 sequences are SGHRS and YFSETQ. This CDR3 region has 17 residues. CDR3 DNA: TGCGCCAGCAGCTTGCAGGGACAGGGTGTCAATCGTTATGGCTACACCTTC. As protein: CASSLQGQGVNRYGYTF. The entire variable domain, with the rest obtained from reference TRBV5-1 and TRBJ1-2, is as follows: KAGVTQTPRYLIKTRGQQVTLSCSPISGHRSVSWYQQTPGQGLQFLFEYFSETQRNKGNFPGRFSGRQFSNSRSEMNVSTLELGDSALYLCASSLQGQGVNRYGYTFGSGTRLTVV.